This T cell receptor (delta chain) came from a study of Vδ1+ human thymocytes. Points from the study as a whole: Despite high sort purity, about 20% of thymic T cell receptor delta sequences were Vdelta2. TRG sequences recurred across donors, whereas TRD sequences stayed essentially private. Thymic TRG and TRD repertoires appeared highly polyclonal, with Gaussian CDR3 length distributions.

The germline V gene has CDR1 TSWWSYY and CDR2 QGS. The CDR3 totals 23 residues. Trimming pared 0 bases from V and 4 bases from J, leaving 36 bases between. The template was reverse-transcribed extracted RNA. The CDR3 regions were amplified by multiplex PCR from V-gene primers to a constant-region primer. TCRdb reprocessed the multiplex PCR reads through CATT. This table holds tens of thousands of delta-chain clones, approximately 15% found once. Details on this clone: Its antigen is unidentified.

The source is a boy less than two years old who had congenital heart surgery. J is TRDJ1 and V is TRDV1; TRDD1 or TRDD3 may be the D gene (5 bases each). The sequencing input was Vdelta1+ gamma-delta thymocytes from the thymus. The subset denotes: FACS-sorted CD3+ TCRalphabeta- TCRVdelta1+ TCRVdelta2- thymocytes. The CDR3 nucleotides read TGTGCTCTTGGGGAACTAGTAAATAACCTAACATGTACCTCCATACGACAGGTCGATAAACTCATCTTT. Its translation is CALGELVNNLTCTSIRQVDKLIF.